Only a few counts were recorded for the clone carrying this T cell receptor (beta chain). As yet, its antigen is unknown. This record belongs to a study of cytomegalovirus exposure and HLA in healthy donors. This PCR relied on a set of 60 Vbeta primers and 13 Jbeta primers. Using immunoSEQ multiplex PCR, the repertoire was profiled, and TCRdb retains in-frame clones only, with some absent. Here the sample spans roughly 140,000 clones, approximately 84% being singletons. Study-wide findings and caveats: Accounts indicate the classifier identified cytomegalovirus status with strong specificity and sensitivity. The authors later found TCR association rates varying by HLA locus, with DRB1 most and HLA-C fewest. Looking again later, the authors saw that most CMV-associated TCR beta chains seemed HLA-restricted.

The germline gives CDR1 MRHNA, CDR2 SNTAGT. This CDR3 has 17 amino acids. The V end was cut by 0 bases, the J end by 4 bases, with 17 bases between. The source material was PBMCs. This receptor was taken from a woman aged 55-70 years in good health and CMV-seropositive. The chain links TRBV6-4 to TRBJ2-3; a possible D gene is TRBD2 (5 bases). CDR3 DNA: TGTGCCAGCAGTGACTCGGCCGGGGAAGCCGGGTCAGATACGCAGTATTTT. Protein product: CASSDSAGEAGSDTQYF.